A single T cell receptor beta chain is shown here with its context. This CDR3 has 15 residues. Germline-derived CDR1 and CDR2 are SNHLY and FYNNEI. Per the study methods: Amplification from reference gene primers served as the basis for estimated nucleated cell counts. Repertoires were generated with immunoSEQ multiplex PCR, while TCRdb's copy carries only in-frame clones and drops some. D and trimming come from the DNA, and the V and J calls and clone size come from that table. The table records over 350,000 clones, around 90% of them present only once. This sample stems from a study of blood T cell repertoires in COVID-19. Study-wide context: Spain, Italy and the United States supplied samples that represented acute and convalescent COVID-19.

Cohorts were assigned according to the clinical history that participants reported. In Cohort 3, a recovered donor had either two negative PCRs, clearance, or symptom resolution. The source material was PBMCs or T cells enriched from blood (not recorded which). The chain is built from TRBV2 and TRBJ1-2; TRBD1 matches 8 bases. The clonotype originates from a woman younger than 35 who had recovered from COVID-19. Here the CDR3 reads CLTAQTGALKYGYTF. In DNA, the CDR3 is TGTCTAACTGCACAGACAGGGGCGTTGAAATATGGCTACACCTTC.